Listed below are T cell receptor beta chains from one sample, sequenced in a study of OX40 agonist ivuxolimab in advanced cancers. Sequencing used immunoSEQ multiplex PCR; TCRdb keeps in-frame clones, though not all of them. The sample holds around 84,000 clones; approximately 89% are singletons and the top ten take about 0.2%. The sample consisted of CD4+ or CD8+ T cells sorted from blood, taken in a trial of the OX40 agonist ivuxolimab. The receptors derive from an adult with an advanced solid tumor such as melanoma, head and neck, liver or kidney cancer. Each CDR3 is given with its conserved first and last residue. Fields, in order: CDR3 protein, CDR3 DNA, D gene, clone size, V gene, J gene. D genes are given only for firm matches. A clone size is listed for some rows: how often the clone was seen (once, few, many), or a class if it is expanded.

CASSPLQRQGETQYF,TGTGCCAGCTCACCCCTTCAGAGACAGGGGGAGACCCAGTACTTC,TRBD1,.,TRBV18,TRBJ2-5
CASSSATGGLAFNQPQHF,TGTGCCAGCAGTTCCGCGACAGGGGGCTTAGCTTTCAATCAGCCCCAGCATTTT,TRBD1,.,TRBV28,TRBJ1-5
CASSAVLAGGVKNIQYF,TGTGCCAGCAGTGCTGTACTAGCGGGAGGGGTCAAAAACATTCAGTACTTC,TRBD2,once,TRBV6-1,TRBJ2-4
CASSRDGLYGYTF,TGTGCCAGCAGTCGAGACGGGCTCTATGGCTACACCTTC,.,.,TRBV2,TRBJ1-2
CASSKSGGYRETQYF,TGTGCCAGCAGTAAAAGCGGGGGATATCGAGAGACCCAGTACTTC,TRBD2,.,TRBV27,TRBJ2-5
CAWSGQGKTYGAEAFF,TGTGCCTGGAGTGGACAGGGGAAGACGTATGGCGCTGAAGCTTTCTTT,TRBD1,.,TRBV30,TRBJ1-1
CASSLSLFDDPRNTEAFF,TGTGCCAGCAGTTTATCCCTCTTTGACGACCCACGGAACACTGAAGCTTTCTTT,.,.,TRBV27,TRBJ1-1
CASSLGQTVSTDTQYF,TGTGCCAGCAGCTTAGGACAGACAGTATCCACAGATACGCAGTATTTT,.,.,TRBV7-8,TRBJ2-3
CASSVVYGGSEAFF,TGTGCCAGCAGCGTAGTTTACGGGGGCTCTGAAGCTTTCTTT,.,.,TRBV9,TRBJ1-1
CASSLGRGGSVTQYF,TGTGCCAGCAGCTTAGGGCGGGGGGGCAGTGTTACGCAGTATTTT,TRBD2,.,TRBV11-2,TRBJ2-3
CASSLRGALAGELFF,TGTGCCAGCAGCTTACGGGGGGCGTTGGCCGGGGAGCTGTTTTTT,.,.,TRBV7-9,TRBJ2-2
CAWMETGGEAFF,TGTGCCTGGATGGAAACAGGGGGCGAAGCTTTCTTT,TRBD1,.,TRBV30,TRBJ1-1
CASSPGMNTEAFF,TGTGCCAGCAGTCCCGGGATGAACACTGAAGCTTTCTTT,.,.,TRBV6-5,TRBJ1-1
CATSRDSVRGGDTQYF,TGTGCCACCAGCAGAGATAGTGTGCGGGGGGGAGATACGCAGTATTTT,TRBD2,.,TRBV15,TRBJ2-3
CASSVASGRSTDTQYF,TGTGCCAGCAGCGTAGCTAGCGGGAGGAGCACAGATACGCAGTATTTT,TRBD2,once,TRBV9,TRBJ2-3
CASSSGWETQYF,TGTGCCAGTAGTTCCGGATGGGAGACCCAGTACTTC,.,.,TRBV19,TRBJ2-5
CASSIQPRTGHQPQHF,TGCGCCAGCAGCATCCAACCCAGGACAGGGCATCAGCCCCAGCATTTT,TRBD1,.,TRBV4-1,TRBJ1-5